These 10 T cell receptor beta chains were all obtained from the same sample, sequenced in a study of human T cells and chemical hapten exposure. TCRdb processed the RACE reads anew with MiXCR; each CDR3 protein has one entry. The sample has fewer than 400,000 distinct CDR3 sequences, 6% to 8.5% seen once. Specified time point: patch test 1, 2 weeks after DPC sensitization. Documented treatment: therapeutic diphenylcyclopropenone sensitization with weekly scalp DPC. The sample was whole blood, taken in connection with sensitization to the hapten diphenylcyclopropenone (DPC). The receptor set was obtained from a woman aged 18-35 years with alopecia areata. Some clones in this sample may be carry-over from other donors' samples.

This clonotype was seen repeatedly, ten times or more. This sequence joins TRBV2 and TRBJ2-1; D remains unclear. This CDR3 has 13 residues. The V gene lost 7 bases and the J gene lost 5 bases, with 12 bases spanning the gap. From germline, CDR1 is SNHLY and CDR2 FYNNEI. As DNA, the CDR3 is TGTGCCAGCAAAGGGCTAGGGAACAATGAGCAGTTCTTC. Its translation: CASKGLGNNEQFF.

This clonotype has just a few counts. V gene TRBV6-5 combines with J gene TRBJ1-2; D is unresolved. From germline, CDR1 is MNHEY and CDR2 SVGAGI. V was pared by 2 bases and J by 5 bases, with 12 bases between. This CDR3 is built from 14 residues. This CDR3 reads CASSYDGSHYGYTF. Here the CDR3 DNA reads TGTGCCAGCAGTTACGATGGCAGTCATTATGGCTACACCTTC.

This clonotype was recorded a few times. Here the CDR3 DNA reads TGTGCCAGCAGTGGGACAGGGGGCATGCAGCCCCAGCATTTT. Translation: CASSGTGGMQPQHF. The genes are TRBV6-5 and TRBJ1-5, with TRBD1 matching over 12 bases. The V gene end was trimmed by 5 bases and the J gene end by 7 bases; junction bases not matched to a gene: 3. The CDR3 contains 14 residues. Per the germline V gene, CDR1 is MNHEY and CDR2 is SVGAGI.

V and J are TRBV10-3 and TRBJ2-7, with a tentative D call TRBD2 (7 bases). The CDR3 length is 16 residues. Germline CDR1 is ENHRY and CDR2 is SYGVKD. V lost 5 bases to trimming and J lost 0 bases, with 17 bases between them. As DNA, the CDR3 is TGTGCCATCAGTAGGATGGGGGCGGGGGCCTCCTACGAGCAGTACTTC. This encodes CAISRMGAGASYEQYF.

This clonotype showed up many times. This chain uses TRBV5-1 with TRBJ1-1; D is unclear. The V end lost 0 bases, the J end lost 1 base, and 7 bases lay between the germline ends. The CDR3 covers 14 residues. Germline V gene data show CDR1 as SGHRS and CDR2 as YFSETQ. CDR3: CASSLGLRNTEAFF. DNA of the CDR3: TGCGCCAGCAGCTTGGGGCTCAGGAACACTGAAGCTTTCTTT.

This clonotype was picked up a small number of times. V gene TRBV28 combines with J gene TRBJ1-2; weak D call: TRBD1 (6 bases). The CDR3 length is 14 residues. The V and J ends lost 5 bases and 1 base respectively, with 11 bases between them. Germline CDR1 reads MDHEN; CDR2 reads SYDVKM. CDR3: CASSQGINNYGYTF. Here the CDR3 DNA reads TGTGCCAGCAGTCAGGGGATTAATAACTATGGCTACACCTTC.

The DNA for the CDR3 is TGTGCCAGCAGCTCAGCCGGGACGGCAGCCTATAATTCACCCCTCCACTTT. As protein: CASSSAGTAAYNSPLHF. V gene TRBV7-9 combines with J gene TRBJ1-6; possible D gene TRBD1, 5 bases. The length of the CDR3 is 17 residues. Germline lookup yields CDR1 SEHNR and CDR2 FQNEAQ (reference sequence). Trimming shortened V by 4 bases and J by 2 bases, and 15 bases separated the two germline ends.

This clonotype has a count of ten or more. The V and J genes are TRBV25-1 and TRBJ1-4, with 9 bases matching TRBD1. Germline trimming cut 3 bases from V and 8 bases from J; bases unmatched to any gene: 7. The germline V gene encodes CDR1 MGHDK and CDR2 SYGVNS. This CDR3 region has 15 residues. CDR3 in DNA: TGTGCCAGCAGTGAGGCAACAGGGGGCGAGGAAAAACTGTTTTTT. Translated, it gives CASSEATGGEEKLFF.

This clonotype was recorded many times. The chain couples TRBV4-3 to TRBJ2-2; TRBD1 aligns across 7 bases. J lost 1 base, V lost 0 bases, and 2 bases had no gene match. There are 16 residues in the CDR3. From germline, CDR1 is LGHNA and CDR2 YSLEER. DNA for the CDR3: TGCGCCAGCAGCCAAGACGGGACAGAGAACACCGGGGAGCTGTTTTTT. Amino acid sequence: CASSQDGTENTGELFF.

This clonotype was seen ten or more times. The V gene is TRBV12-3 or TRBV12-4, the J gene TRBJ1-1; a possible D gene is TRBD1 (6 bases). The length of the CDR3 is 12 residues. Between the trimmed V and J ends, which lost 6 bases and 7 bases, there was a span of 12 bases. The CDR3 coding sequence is TGTGCCAGCAGCGGGACACGGGATGAAGCTTTCTTT. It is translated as CASSGTRDEAFF.